This T cell receptor beta chain was retrieved from a study of shared clonotypes between healthy human individuals. Study background: Aged 18 to 49, the donors were two women and a few men.

Using immunoSEQ multiplex PCR, the repertoire was profiled, and TCRdb retains in-frame clones only, with some absent. This table holds about 1.1 million clones, about 80% found once. V lost 4 bases and J 5 bases, leaving 11 bases between the germline ends. Germline V lookup: CDR1 SGHNT, CDR2 YYREEE (reference sequence). CDR3 length equals 13 residues. Sequenced material: memory CD4+ T cells from PBMCs. The subset denotes: CD45RA-negative fraction. This TCR came from a man aged 18 to 30 in good health. Some clones in this sample may be carry-over from other donors' samples. V usage is TRBV5-4 and J usage is TRBJ2-3, with TRBD2 as a possible D gene (5 bases). The CDR3: CASSTTGGDTQYF. CDR3 DNA: TGTGCCAGCAGCACGACCGGAGGAGATACGCAGTATTTT.